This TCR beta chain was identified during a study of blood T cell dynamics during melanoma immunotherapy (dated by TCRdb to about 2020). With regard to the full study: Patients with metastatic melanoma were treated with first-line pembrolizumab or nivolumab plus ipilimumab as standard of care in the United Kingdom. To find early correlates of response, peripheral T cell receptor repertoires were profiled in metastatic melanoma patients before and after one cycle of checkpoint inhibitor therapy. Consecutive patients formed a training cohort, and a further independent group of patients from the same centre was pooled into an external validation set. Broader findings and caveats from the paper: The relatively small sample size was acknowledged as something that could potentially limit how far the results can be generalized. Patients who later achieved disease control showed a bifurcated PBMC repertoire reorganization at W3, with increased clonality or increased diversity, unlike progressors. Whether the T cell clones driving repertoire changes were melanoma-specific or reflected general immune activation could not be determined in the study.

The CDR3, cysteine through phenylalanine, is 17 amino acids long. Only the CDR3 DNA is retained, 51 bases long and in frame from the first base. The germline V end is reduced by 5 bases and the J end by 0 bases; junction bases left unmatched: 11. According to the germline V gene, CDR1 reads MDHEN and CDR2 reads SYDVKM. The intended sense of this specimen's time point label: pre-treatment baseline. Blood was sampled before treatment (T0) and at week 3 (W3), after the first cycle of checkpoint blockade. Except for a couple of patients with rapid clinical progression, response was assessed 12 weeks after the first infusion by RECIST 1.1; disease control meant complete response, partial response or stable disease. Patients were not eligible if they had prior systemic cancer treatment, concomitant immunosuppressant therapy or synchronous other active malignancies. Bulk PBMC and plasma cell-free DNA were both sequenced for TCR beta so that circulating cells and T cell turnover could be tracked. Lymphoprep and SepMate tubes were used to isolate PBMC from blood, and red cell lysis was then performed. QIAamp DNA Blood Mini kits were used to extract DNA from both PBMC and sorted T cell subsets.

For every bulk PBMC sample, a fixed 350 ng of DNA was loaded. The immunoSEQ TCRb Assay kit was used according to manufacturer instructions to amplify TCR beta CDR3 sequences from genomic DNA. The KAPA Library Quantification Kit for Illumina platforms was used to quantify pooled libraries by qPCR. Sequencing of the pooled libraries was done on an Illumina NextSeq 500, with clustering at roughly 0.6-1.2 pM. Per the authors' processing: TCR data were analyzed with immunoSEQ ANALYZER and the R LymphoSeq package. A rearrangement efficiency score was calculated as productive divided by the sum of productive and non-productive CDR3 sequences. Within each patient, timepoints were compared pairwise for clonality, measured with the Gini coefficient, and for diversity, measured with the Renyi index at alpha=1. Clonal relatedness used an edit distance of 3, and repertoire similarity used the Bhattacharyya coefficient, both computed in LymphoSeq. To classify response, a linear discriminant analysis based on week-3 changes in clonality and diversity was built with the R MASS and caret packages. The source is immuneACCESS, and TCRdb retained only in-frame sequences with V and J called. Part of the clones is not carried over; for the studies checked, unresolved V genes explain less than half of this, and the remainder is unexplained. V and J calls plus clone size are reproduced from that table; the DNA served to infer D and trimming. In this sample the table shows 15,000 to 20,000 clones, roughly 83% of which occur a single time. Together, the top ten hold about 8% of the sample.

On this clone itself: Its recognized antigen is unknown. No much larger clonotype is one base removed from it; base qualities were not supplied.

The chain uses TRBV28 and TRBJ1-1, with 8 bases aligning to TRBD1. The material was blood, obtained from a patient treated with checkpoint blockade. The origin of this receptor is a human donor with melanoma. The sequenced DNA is TGTGCCAGCAGTCCCTGGACAGGGTTAGGCATGAACACTGAAGCTTTCTTT. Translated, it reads CASSPWTGLGMNTEAFF.